These 29 T cell receptor beta chains were all obtained from the same sample, sequenced in a study of shared clonotypes between healthy human individuals. Only in-frame clones appear in the TCRdb table, and some are missing; sequencing was by immunoSEQ multiplex PCR. The sample lists about 680,000 clones; more than 70% were seen once. The specimen sequenced was memory CD4+ T cells sorted from blood. Sample subset: CD45RA-negative fraction. These receptors all come from a woman in her thirties in good health.

This clone was found a few times. The chain has TRBV13 and TRBJ1-3; D possibly corresponds to TRBD1 (5 bases). Germline V gene lookup returns CDR1 PRHDT and CDR2 FYEKMQ (reference sequence). The CDR3 length is 17 residues. Trimming left V 2 bases short and J 0 bases short, with 14 bases between. The DNA for the CDR3 is TGTGCCAGCAGCTTATGGGGACGGGACCTCTCTGGAAACACCATATATTTT. Translating it yields CASSLWGRDLSGNTIYF.

The chain couples TRBV7-3 to TRBJ1-1; D ambiguous. CDR3 length: 14 amino acids. Germline values: CDR1 SGHTA, CDR2 FQGTGA. V shed 6 bases and J shed 2 bases, with 13 bases lying between them. The CDR3 spells CASRTTPGNTEAFF. In DNA form, the CDR3 reads TGTGCCAGCAGAACTACCCCCGGTAACACTGAAGCTTTCTTT. The whole variable domain, filled in from reference TRBV7-3 and TRBJ1-1, reads GAGVSQTPSNKVTEKGKYVELRCDPISGHTALYWYRQSLGQGPEFLIYFQGTGAADDSGLPNDRFFAVRPEGSVSTLKIQRTERGDSAVYLCASRTTPGNTEAFFGQGTRLTVV.

V gene TRBV27 combines with J gene TRBJ2-1; 7 bases map to TRBD2. There are 14 residues in the CDR3. The germline CDR1 and CDR2 sequences are MNHEY and SMNVEV (reference sequence). J lost 10 bases, V lost 6 bases, and 12 bases had no gene match. The CDR3 bases are TGTGCCAGCAGGATCCTAGCGGCCGCGGGGGAGCAGTTCTTC. Its protein product is CASRILAAAGEQFF.

The gene calls are TRBV4-1 and TRBJ2-2; 9 bases agree with TRBD2. Per the germline V gene, CDR1 is MGHRA and CDR2 is YSYEKL. The junction had 10 bases not matched to a gene; V was cut back by 4 bases and J by 4 bases. The CDR3 spans 17 residues. CDR3 sequence: CASSPAGGRLITGELFF. CDR3 bases: TGCGCCAGCAGCCCGGCGGGAGGGAGGTTGATCACCGGGGAGCTGTTTTTT.

V is TRBV5-1 and J is TRBJ2-5, with a weak D call TRBD2 (6 bases). Trimming stripped 4 bases from V and 2 bases from J, with 15 bases between. Germline CDR1 reads SGHRS; CDR2 reads YFSETQ. The CDR3 is 15 amino acids. The CDR3 spells CASSAATAGQETQYF. Here the CDR3 DNA reads TGCGCCAGCAGCGCTGCTACCGCGGGGCAAGAGACCCAGTACTTC.

The chain is built from TRBV11-2 and TRBJ2-1, with D perhaps matching TRBD2 (6 bases). This CDR3 is built from 13 residues. Germline V gene sequence: CDR1 SGHAT, CDR2 FQNNGV. Trimming took 6 bases from V and 4 from J, leaving 10 bases between them. CDR3 bases: TGTGCCAGCAGGGTCGGGAGTTACAATGAGCAGTTCTTC. This codes for CASRVGSYNEQFF.

This chain links TRBV28 with TRBJ1-3; 9 positions agree with TRBD1. V dropped 2 bases and J dropped 1; count of bases not matched to a gene: 24. The length of the CDR3 is 23 residues. From germline, CDR1 is MDHEN and CDR2 SYDVKM. The CDR3 reads CASSLRGAFGDRVFSVSGNTIYF. Written as DNA, the CDR3 is TGTGCCAGCAGTTTACGCGGGGCGTTTGGGGACAGGGTGTTTAGTGTTTCTGGAAACACCATATATTTT. Together with reference TRBV28 and TRBJ1-3, the CDR3 gives the full variable domain: DVKVTQSSRYLVKRTGEKVFLECVQDMDHENMFWYRQDPGLGLRLIYFSYDVKMKEKGDIPEGYSVSREKKERFSLILESASTNQTSMYLCASSLRGAFGDRVFSVSGNTIYFGEGSWLTVV.

This chain uses TRBV12-5 with TRBJ2-1, with D perhaps matching TRBD2 (6 bases). The germline V gene encodes CDR1 LGHNT and CDR2 FRNRAP. The CDR3 is 17 amino acids. Deletions cut 0 bases from V and 0 bases from J, with 12 bases between. CDR3 protein: CASGLVHLGGSYNEQFF. For the CDR3, the DNA is TGTGCTAGTGGTTTGGTACATTTGGGGGGCTCCTACAATGAGCAGTTCTTC.

The rearrangement uses TRBV11-3 and TRBJ2-1; TRBD2 is a possible D gene (6 bases). The CDR3 extends over 16 amino acids. V lost 5 bases and J lost 6, with 20 bases in between. CDR1 and CDR2 (germline): SGHNT, YENEEA. The CDR3 loop reads CASSRGAGSGVNEQFF. CDR3 nucleotides: TGTGCCAGCAGCCGCGGGGCCGGGAGTGGTGTCAATGAGCAGTTCTTC.

On this clone: This specimen includes other DNA sequences encoding the same CDR3. The chain has TRBV7-9 and TRBJ1-1, with D perhaps TRBD1 (6 bases). The CDR3 is 16 amino acids. The germline gives CDR1 SEHNR, CDR2 FQNEAQ (reference sequence). The V gene lost 1 base and the J gene lost 1 base, with 13 bases spanning the gap. The CDR3 DNA sequence: TGTGCCAGCAGCTTAGGGGGGGCTCCCGGGAACACTGAAGCTTTCTTT. As protein: CASSLGGAPGNTEAFF.

This chain connects TRBV7-8 to TRBJ2-3, with a possible D match to TRBD2 (5 bases). Germline loops: CDR1 SGHVS, CDR2 FQNEAQ. The CDR3 totals 13 residues. V lost 4 bases, J lost 7 bases, and 12 bases lay in between. The CDR3 DNA reads as TGTGCCAGCAGCTCGGGGTCATATCATACGCAGTATTTT. Protein product: CASSSGSYHTQYF.

J is TRBJ2-5 and V is TRBV28, with D hard to call. The ends were cut back, 1 base at V and 5 bases at J, with 14 bases in the middle. This CDR3 contains 15 residues. The germline CDR1 and CDR2 sequences are MDHEN and SYDVKM. CDR3 bases: TGTGCCAGCAGTTTATTAACTACCTTCCGTGAGACCCAGTACTTC. Amino acid sequence: CASSLLTTFRETQYF.

The chain combines TRBV10-1 with TRBJ2-5, with D unresolved. Germline lookup yields CDR1 WNHNN and CDR2 SYGVQD (reference sequence). The CDR3 consists of 14 residues. V was shortened by 0 bases and J by 2 bases, with 7 bases between the two germline ends. CDR3 in amino acids: CASSESGRQETQYF. The CDR3 DNA sequence: TGCGCCAGCAGTGAGTCTGGCAGGCAAGAGACCCAGTACTTC.

The V gene is TRBV6-5, the J gene TRBJ2-1, with D perhaps TRBD2 (5 bases). The germline V and J ends were trimmed by 8 bases and 4 bases, with 18 bases remaining between them. The germline CDR1 and CDR2 sequences are MNHEY and SVGAGI. The CDR3 sequence is 15 residues long. The CDR3 region is CASYQPGFPYNEQFF. The CDR3 DNA follows: TGTGCCAGCTACCAGCCGGGGTTTCCATACAATGAGCAGTTCTTC.

The sample holds a few counts of this clone. The V gene is TRBV5-6, the J gene TRBJ1-4; possibly TRBD1 for D (6 bases). Trimming cost V 0 bases and J 8 bases, with 14 bases left between them. Germline V lookup: CDR1 SGHDT, CDR2 YYEEEE. The CDR3 sequence is 15 residues long. In nucleotides, the CDR3 is TGTGCCAGCAGCTTGGTTGGGACAAGAGGGGAAAAACTGTTTTTT. Its translation is CASSLVGTRGEKLFF.

The chain is built from TRBV4-1 and TRBJ2-6, with D perhaps TRBD1 (5 bases). CDR1 is MGHRA, CDR2 YSYEKL, per germline. V lost 2 bases and J lost 0, with 17 bases in between. The CDR3 covers 19 residues. The CDR3 loop is CASSQNLFRGPSGANVLTF. The CDR3 DNA reads as TGCGCCAGCAGCCAAAATCTTTTTAGGGGCCCCTCTGGGGCCAACGTCCTGACTTTC.

This chain's CDR3 is CASSYSGGGYEQYF. CDR3 bases: TGTGCCAGCAGTTACAGCGGCGGAGGGTACGAGCAGTACTTC. The chain couples TRBV6-5 to TRBJ2-7, with D possibly TRBD2 on 6 matching bases. The CDR3 length is 14 residues. Germline loops: CDR1 MNHEY, CDR2 SVGAGI. Trimming pared 2 bases from V and 4 bases from J, leaving 12 bases between.

The V and J genes are TRBV19 and TRBJ1-4; D is possibly TRBD1 (6 bases). The CDR3 sequence is 14 residues long. Between the trimmed V and J ends, which lost 5 bases and 7 bases, there was a span of 14 bases. CDR1 and CDR2 (germline): LNHDA, SQIVND (reference sequence). In DNA, the CDR3 is TGTGCCAGTAGTTATGCAGGGGAGGGTGAAAAACTGTTTTTT. As protein: CASSYAGEGEKLFF.

The chain is built from TRBV6-6 and TRBJ1-5; D not resolved. Between the trimmed V and J ends, which lost 2 bases and 5 bases, there was a span of 10 bases. Germline values: CDR1 MNHNY, CDR2 SVGAGI (reference sequence). The CDR3 has 14 amino acids. The DNA of the CDR3 is TGTGCCAGCAGTTACGTCTCAGAGCATCAGCCCCAGCATTTT. Residues: CASSYVSEHQPQHF.

This clone was detected only once. The chain employs TRBV7-9 and TRBJ2-6; D remains unclear. V dropped 4 bases and J dropped 0 bases, with 16 bases sitting between them. CDR3 length equals 18 residues. CDR1 is SEHNR, CDR2 FQNEAQ, per germline (reference sequence). CDR3: CASSYILGSTSGANVLTF. The CDR3 nucleotides read TGTGCCAGCAGCTACATATTGGGGTCCACCTCTGGGGCCAACGTCCTGACTTTC.

Concerning this clone: This sample also contains other DNA sequences that code for the same CDR3. The V call is TRBV11-2, the J call TRBJ2-1, with D unresolved. Germline loops: CDR1 SGHAT, CDR2 FQNNGV. The CDR3 covers 13 residues. Trimming took off 1 base at V and 4 bases at J, with 5 bases between the two ends. Here the CDR3 reads CASSLAVYNEQFF. The DNA of the CDR3 is TGTGCCAGCAGCTTAGCCGTATACAATGAGCAGTTCTTC.

V is TRBV25-1 and J is TRBJ2-1, with D perhaps matching TRBD2 (6 bases). The CDR3 extends over 13 amino acids. Germline V gives CDR1 MGHDK, CDR2 SYGVNS. V was trimmed by 0 bases and J by 7 bases, leaving 7 bases between them. The CDR3 bases are TGTGCCAGCAGTGAATATGGGGGGAATGAGCAGTTCTTC. Translating it yields CASSEYGGNEQFF.

The chain combines TRBV6-6 with TRBJ1-5; 10 nucleotides line up with TRBD1. Looked up from germline, CDR1 is MNHNY and CDR2 is SVGAGI (reference sequence). Losses at the gene ends were 2 bases for V and 9 bases for J; bases not matched to a gene: 7. The CDR3 extends over 15 amino acids. CDR3 DNA: TGTGCCAGCAGTTACGCTGACAGGGGGCGAGGGCCCCAGCATTTT. Its translation: CASSYADRGRGPQHF.

This sequence joins TRBV19 and TRBJ1-5; 9 bases align to TRBD1. CDR1 and CDR2 from the germline V gene are LNHDA and SQIVND (reference sequence). The V and J ends lost 6 bases and 0 bases, in that order; junction bases with no gene match: 3. This CDR3 spans 15 amino acids. CDR3 sequence: CASSGTGTSNQPQHF. Written as DNA, the CDR3 is TGTGCCAGTAGCGGGACAGGGACTAGCAATCAGCCCCAGCATTTT.

The V gene is TRBV11-2, the J gene TRBJ2-1, with 7 bases lining up with TRBD2. CDR1 SGHAT and CDR2 FQNNGV come from the germline V gene. Unmatched junction bases numbered 18, after V lost 10 bases and J lost 6 bases. This CDR3 is 16 amino acids long. CDR3 bases: TGTGCCACAAGAATCGGAGGGGCGGGAGCTATCAATGAGCAGTTCTTC. It specifies CATRIGGAGAINEQFF.

The chain recombines TRBV7-6 with TRBJ2-7; 13 positions agree with TRBD2. Per the germline V gene, CDR1 is SGHVS and CDR2 is FNYEAQ. The CDR3 runs to 15 residues. Germline trimming cut 5 bases from V and 5 bases from J; bases unmatched to any gene: 6. The CDR3 DNA is TGTGCCAGCAGCGACGGACTAGCGGGAGTCCACGAGCAGTACTTC. Its protein is CASSDGLAGVHEQYF.

This rearrangement joins TRBV5-4 to TRBJ1-4, with D possibly TRBD1 on 5 matching bases. Trimming removed 4 bases at V and 7 bases at J, with 20 bases between. The CDR3 length is 16 residues. Germline V CDR1 and CDR2: SGHNT, YYREEE (reference sequence). CDR3 sequence (DNA): TGTGCCAGCAGCCCATCTGCCGGGACGGTTACTGAAAAACTGTTTTTT. Its protein is CASSPSAGTVTEKLFF.

This chain connects TRBV6-6 to TRBJ2-2; TRBD1 agrees at 7 bases. The CDR3 contains 15 residues. Germline CDR1 is MNHNY and CDR2 is SVGAGI (reference sequence). Losses at the gene ends were 4 bases for V and 2 bases for J; bases not matched to a gene: 4. The CDR3 spells CASSSRDSNTGELFF. As DNA, the CDR3 is TGTGCCAGCAGTTCCCGGGACAGCAACACCGGGGAGCTGTTTTTT.

The V and J genes are TRBV28 and TRBJ1-2, with D maybe TRBD1 (6 bases). Germline CDR1 reads MDHEN; CDR2 reads SYDVKM. The CDR3 is 15 amino acids. V gave up 7 bases and J gave up 4 bases, with 19 bases separating them. For the CDR3, the DNA is TGTGCCAGCACCTCCTGGGGGACAATCAGCTATGGCTACACCTTC. Translated, it gives CASTSWGTISYGYTF.